This entry lists 27 T cell receptor beta chains sequenced from one sample in a study of CD4 T cells in relation to SARS-CoV-2 and coronaviruses. No antigen is known for these receptors. Unexposed donor CD4+ T cells date from about 2011-2018, before the COVID-19 pandemic. After about ten days of culture, CD4+ T cells were isolated. Profiled with immunoSEQ multiplex PCR; TCRdb holds only in-frame clones, not every one. Among 16,000 or so clones listed, roughly four fifths were seen once. What was sequenced was CD4+ T cells from PBMCs, cultured in vitro. These receptors all come from a human donor in good health.

The J gene is TRBJ2-5, the V gene TRBV23-1, with no clear D. TRBV23-1 is an ORF, with its function uncertain. The CDR3 loop spans 12 amino acids. Trimming took off 4 bases at V and 5 bases at J, with 8 bases between the two ends. The CDR3 region is CASSPATETQYF. CDR3 in DNA: TGCGCCAGCAGTCCGGCGACGGAGACCCAGTACTTC.

This clone is labeled medium-sized (0.01 to 0.1%). J is TRBJ2-1 and V is TRBV19, with D uncertain. V dropped 3 bases and J dropped 7 bases, with 7 bases sitting between them. CDR1 is LNHDA, CDR2 SQIVND, per germline (reference sequence). This CDR3 has 12 amino acids. Written as DNA, the CDR3 is TGTGCCAGTAGTATTAGGTCTAATGAGCAGTTCTTC. This encodes CASSIRSNEQFF.

This chain connects TRBV5-1 to TRBJ1-4; 7 positions agree with TRBD1. Germline trimming cut 4 bases from V and 1 base from J; bases unmatched to any gene: 7. The length of the CDR3 is 16 residues. CDR1 is SGHRS and CDR2 is YFSETQ in the germline V gene. CDR3: CASSRDRVVTNEKLFF. DNA for the CDR3: TGCGCCAGCAGCAGAGACAGGGTGGTAACTAATGAAAAACTGTTTTTT. Filled out from reference TRBV5-1 and TRBJ1-4, the complete variable domain reads KAGVTQTPRYLIKTRGQQVTLSCSPISGHRSVSWYQQTPGQGLQFLFEYFSETQRNKGNFPGRFSGRQFSNSRSEMNVSTLELGDSALYLCASSRDRVVTNEKLFFGSGTQLSVL.

The V gene is TRBV3-1 (or the pseudogene TRBV3-2), the J gene TRBJ2-3; 7 bases agree with TRBD2. The CDR3 is made up of 13 amino acids. The trim removed 4 bases at V and 6 bases at J, leaving 4 bases unmatched. CDR1 and CDR2 from the germline V gene are LGHDT and YNNKEL (reference sequence). CDR3 sequence: CASSRGGTDTQYF. The CDR3 DNA reads TGTGCCAGCAGCCGGGGAGGGACGGATACGCAGTATTTT.

The chain links TRBV25-1 to TRBJ2-1; 13 bases match TRBD2. V trimming: 3 bases; J trimming: 3 bases; junction bases outside the gene matches: 8. This CDR3 has 18 residues. Germline V gives CDR1 MGHDK, CDR2 SYGVNS. The CDR3 nucleotides read TGTGCCAGCAGTGATTCAGGGCGGACTAGCGGGAGCTACAATGAGCAGTTCTTC. Encoded protein: CASSDSGRTSGSYNEQFF.

J is TRBJ1-3 and V is TRBV12-3 or TRBV12-4; 10 bases are shared with TRBD1. CDR3 size: 13 residues. After removal of 5 bases from V and 10 bases from J, the junction contained 5 bases not matched to a gene. The CDR3 DNA reads TGTGCCAGCAGTCAGGGACAGGGGCGTACCATATATTTT. Its translation: CASSQGQGRTIYF.

This rearrangement joins TRBV15 to TRBJ2-5; a weak D match, TRBD2 (6 bases). The CDR3 has 16 residues. Per the germline V gene, CDR1 is LNHNV and CDR2 is YYDKDF (reference sequence). V lost 4 bases and J lost 3, with 18 bases in between. As DNA, the CDR3 is TGTGCCACCAGCACTAACACGGGGACTTTTAAAGAGACCCAGTACTTC. Its translation: CATSTNTGTFKETQYF.

The CDR3 loop reads CASSHALNTEAFF. As DNA, the CDR3 is TGCGCCAGCAGCCATGCACTGAACACTGAAGCTTTCTTT. The J gene is TRBJ1-1, the V gene TRBV4-1, with D unresolved. Trimming pared 3 bases from V and 0 bases from J, leaving 5 bases between. Germline-derived CDR1 and CDR2 are MGHRA and YSYEKL. This CDR3 contains 13 residues.

The genes are TRBV28 and TRBJ1-5; possibly TRBD1 for D (6 bases). Trimming cost V 5 bases and J 0 bases, with 23 bases left between them. Germline V CDR1 and CDR2: MDHEN, SYDVKM. The CDR3 is 19 amino acids. This CDR3 reads CASSPPGAGALYSNQPQHF. Written as DNA, the CDR3 is TGTGCCAGCAGTCCCCCCGGGGCAGGGGCCCTATATAGCAATCAGCCCCAGCATTTT.

This chain uses TRBV4-1 with TRBJ1-1; possible D gene TRBD1, 5 bases. The V and J ends lost 0 bases and 8 bases respectively, with 13 bases between them. The length of the CDR3 is 14 residues. Germline CDR1 and CDR2: MGHRA and YSYEKL. The CDR3 here is CASSQELPGAEAFF. The CDR3 DNA is TGCGCCAGCAGCCAAGAGTTGCCTGGGGCCGAAGCTTTCTTT.

The chain employs TRBV6-2 or TRBV6-3 and TRBJ2-1; D call uncertain. Trimming stripped 1 base from V and 3 bases from J, with 4 bases between. The CDR3 extends over 13 amino acids. Germline CDR1 MNHEY, CDR2 SVGEGT. The CDR3 here is CASSYLVYNEQFF. The CDR3 region has the DNA TGTGCCAGCAGTTACTTGGTCTACAATGAGCAGTTCTTC.

The V gene is TRBV29-1, the J gene TRBJ2-7; D unresolved. The germline V gene encodes CDR1 SQVTM and CDR2 ANQGSEA. Trimming pared 4 bases from V and 5 bases from J, leaving 21 bases between. The CDR3 length is 15 residues. The DNA for the CDR3 is TGCAGCGTTGCGTTGACGGGTCTCGTAGGCCACGAGCAGTACTTC. Translation: CSVALTGLVGHEQYF.

This CDR3 is CASSPGRGGTYEQYF. The CDR3 DNA sequence: TGTGCCAGCAGCCCCGGGAGGGGCGGGACCTACGAGCAGTACTTC. This sequence joins TRBV11-3 and TRBJ2-7; TRBD2 matches at 8 bases. Germline trimming cut 5 bases from V and 2 bases from J; bases unmatched to any gene: 8. Germline V lookup: CDR1 SGHNT, CDR2 YENEEA. CDR3 size: 15 residues.

The chain couples TRBV5-1 to TRBJ2-7; D tentatively fits TRBD1 or TRBD2 (5 bases each). Trimming pared 3 bases from V and 3 bases from J, leaving 10 bases between. Germline V gene sequence: CDR1 SGHRS, CDR2 YFSETQ. CDR3 length: 13 amino acids. CDR3 DNA sequence: TGCGCCAGCAGCTCGGGGCAGAACTACGAGCAGTACTTC. Protein product: CASSSGQNYEQYF.

CDR3 DNA sequence: TGTGCCAGCAGCGTAAAGTGGGAGCGGGAGACAGATACGCAGTATTTT. The encoded protein is CASSVKWERETDTQYF. This sequence joins TRBV9 and TRBJ2-3, with TRBD2 matching 8 bases. The ends lost 1 base at V and 3 bases at J; junction bases unmatched: 7. CDR3 size: 16 residues. Germline values: CDR1 SGDLS, CDR2 YYNGEE.

The gene calls are TRBV5-1 and TRBJ2-1; unclear D gene. Germline CDR1 and CDR2: SGHRS and YFSETQ. The CDR3 runs 17 residues. Trimming shortened V by 0 bases and J by 0 bases, and 13 bases separated the two germline ends. This CDR3 is CASSLAVGLSSYNEQFF. The CDR3, as DNA: TGCGCCAGCAGCTTGGCGGTTGGGCTTAGCTCCTACAATGAGCAGTTCTTC. The variable domain in full, with the rest retrieved from reference TRBV5-1 and TRBJ2-1, is KAGVTQTPRYLIKTRGQQVTLSCSPISGHRSVSWYQQTPGQGLQFLFEYFSETQRNKGNFPGRFSGRQFSNSRSEMNVSTLELGDSALYLCASSLAVGLSSYNEQFFGPGTRLTVL.

V is TRBV28 and J is TRBJ2-2; D is perhaps TRBD1 (6 bases). V dropped 4 bases and J dropped 3 bases, with 12 bases sitting between them. This CDR3 region has 15 residues. Germline V gives CDR1 MDHEN, CDR2 SYDVKM. For the CDR3, the DNA is TGTGCCAGCAGTTCAGGGGTGACGCACACCGGGGAGCTGTTTTTT. Amino acid sequence: CASSSGVTHTGELFF.

This sequence joins TRBV10-3 and TRBJ2-5; maybe TRBD2 (5 bases). The CDR3 sequence is 14 residues long. Germline values: CDR1 ENHRY, CDR2 SYGVKD. V gave up 8 bases and J gave up 0 bases, with 13 bases separating them. The DNA for the CDR3 is TGTGCCATCGGCTCGCGGGCCGACCAAGAGACCCAGTACTTC. It specifies CAIGSRADQETQYF.

The rearrangement joins TRBV24-1 to TRBJ2-7; 7 bases are shared with TRBD1. The CDR3 spans 16 residues. J was trimmed by 2 bases and V by 0 bases; bases with no gene match: 6. Looked up from germline, CDR1 is KGHDR and CDR2 is SFDVKD. The CDR3 DNA follows: TGTGCCACCAGTGATTTGTCTCAGGGGGTTACCTACGAGCAGTACTTC. It codes for CATSDLSQGVTYEQYF.

The V and J genes are TRBV3-1 (or the pseudogene TRBV3-2) and TRBJ1-1; D call uncertain. From germline, CDR1 is LGHDT and CDR2 YNNKEL (reference sequence). The CDR3 length is 13 residues. Trimming removed 2 bases from V and 5 bases from J, with 9 bases in between. CDR3 bases: TGTGCCAGCAGCCAATCAGGTAATACTGAAGCTTTCTTT. Its translation is CASSQSGNTEAFF.

The chain joins TRBV19 to TRBJ1-6, with TRBD1 matching 7 bases. Germline CDR1 is LNHDA and CDR2 is SQIVND (reference sequence). This CDR3 is 15 amino acids long. Unmatched junction bases numbered 11, after V lost 6 bases and J lost 9 bases. This CDR3 is CASRRQGSITSPLHF. The CDR3 bases are TGTGCCAGTAGGCGACAGGGATCTATTACTTCACCCCTCCACTTT.

V gene TRBV3-1 (or the pseudogene TRBV3-2) combines with J gene TRBJ1-3, with TRBD1 identical over 7 bases. The CDR3 contains 15 residues. With 4 bases clipped from V and 3 bases from J, the junction kept 6 bases outside the gene matches. Per germline, CDR1 LGHDT and CDR2 YNNKEL (reference sequence). CDR3 DNA sequence: TGTGCCAGCAGCCTCAGGGGGGACAGTGGAAACACCATATATTTT. It encodes CASSLRGDSGNTIYF.

This chain links TRBV5-1 with TRBJ1-4; perhaps TRBD1 as D (5 bases). Germline V gene lookup returns CDR1 SGHRS and CDR2 YFSETQ. The CDR3 contains 15 residues. Trimming stripped 0 bases from V and 8 bases from J, with 14 bases between. The CDR3 loop is CASSLEGAVGEKLFF. The DNA of the CDR3 is TGCGCCAGCAGCTTGGAAGGGGCGGTCGGAGAAAAACTGTTTTTT.

The chain joins TRBV7-8 to TRBJ2-1, with 8 bases identical to TRBD2. This CDR3 is 15 amino acids long. Looked up from germline, CDR1 is SGHVS and CDR2 is FQNEAQ. The V segment lost 7 bases and the J segment 10 bases; nucleotides outside the gene matches: 15. CDR3 loop: CASTIPAGGPLEQFF. The CDR3 DNA follows: TGTGCCAGCACCATACCGGCGGGAGGCCCCCTCGAGCAGTTCTTC.

The V gene is TRBV9, the J gene TRBJ2-5; 7 nucleotides match TRBD1. Trimming cost V 4 bases and J 2 bases; bases outside gene matches: 8. This CDR3 is built from 15 residues. The germline CDR1 and CDR2 sequences are SGDLS and YYNGEE. CDR3 sequence reads: CASSPRGQQQETQYF. The CDR3 DNA follows: TGTGCCAGCAGCCCCCGGGGACAGCAACAAGAGACCCAGTACTTC.

This clone was recorded a few times. The rearrangement joins TRBV5-1 to TRBJ1-3; 7 bases agree with TRBD1. The CDR3 covers 13 residues. The germline CDR1 and CDR2 sequences are SGHRS and YFSETQ. The trim removed 4 bases at V and 7 bases at J, leaving 5 bases unmatched. The CDR3 loop reads CASSPETGNTIYF. CDR3 sequence (DNA): TGCGCCAGCAGCCCTGAGACAGGGAACACCATATATTTT.

The V gene is TRBV6-2 or TRBV6-3, the J gene TRBJ2-7; 9 nucleotides match TRBD2. This CDR3 region has 17 residues. Per the germline V gene, CDR1 is MNHEY and CDR2 is SVGEGT. V shed 2 bases and J 2 bases; nucleotides not matched to a gene: 10. The chain's CDR3 is CASSYPRSRTSAYEQYF. As DNA, the CDR3 is TGTGCCAGCAGTTACCCCCGTTCTCGGACTAGCGCCTACGAGCAGTACTTC.